These 11 T cell receptor beta chains were all obtained from the same sample, sequenced in a study of T cell repertoires in cytomegalovirus infection. Their recognized antigens are unknown. TCRdb called the reads again in MiXCR, with one record for every CDR3 protein. The data hold approximately 990,000 distinct CDR3 sequences, with around 30% observed a single time. Sequences were derived from cultured CD8+ T cells from PBMCs, sampled from culture after CMV antigen stimulation. These receptors came from a human donor in good health (CMV status not recorded). Some clones in this sample may be carry-over from other donors' samples.

V gene TRBV24-1 combines with J gene TRBJ1-5; D is undetermined. CDR1 is KGHDR and CDR2 is SFDVKD in the germline V gene. V was pared by 2 bases and J by 1 base, with 2 bases between. This CDR3 region has 13 residues. DNA for the CDR3: TGTGCCACCAGTGATTACAGCAATCAGCCCCAGCATTTT. This encodes CATSDYSNQPQHF.

The chain combines TRBV12-3 or TRBV12-4 with TRBJ2-1, with TRBD1 identical over 10 bases. V lost 6 bases and J lost 9; bases outside the gene matches: 8. This CDR3 is 14 amino acids long. CDR3 region: CASSRLTGGGEQFF. CDR3 coding DNA: TGTGCCAGCAGCAGGCTGACAGGGGGCGGTGAGCAGTTCTTC.

This clonotype showed up just a few times. J is TRBJ2-5 and V is TRBV15; unclear D gene. This CDR3 has 13 residues. The germline V gene has CDR1 LNHNV and CDR2 YYDKDF (reference sequence). V dropped 5 bases and J dropped 5 bases, with 12 bases sitting between them. The CDR3 bases are TGTGCCACCAGCCCATCCCTGGGGGAGACCCAGTACTTC. Encoded protein: CATSPSLGETQYF. The complete variable domain, with remaining parts taken from reference TRBV15 and TRBJ2-5, reads DAMVIQNPRYQVTQFGKPVTLSCSQTLNHNVMYWYQQKSSQAPKLLFHYYDKDFNNEADTPDNFQSRRPNTSFCFLDIRSPGLGDTAMYLCATSPSLGETQYFGPGTRLLVL.

The CDR3 DNA reads TGTGCCAGCAGGCACGGGGGGACCTTAACTGAAGCTTTCTTT. Translating gives CASRHGGTLTEAFF. The chain carries TRBV28 and TRBJ1-1; a possible D gene is TRBD1 (5 bases). Germline V lookup: CDR1 MDHEN, CDR2 SYDVKM. The CDR3 loop spans 14 amino acids. The V gene lost 6 bases and the J gene lost 5 bases, with 16 bases spanning the gap.

This clonotype has a count of ten or more. The rearrangement uses TRBV7-9 and TRBJ2-3; D is uncertain. V lost 2 bases and J lost 5, with 8 bases in between. CDR1 is SEHNR and CDR2 is FQNEAQ in the germline V gene (reference sequence). The CDR3 extends over 13 amino acids. CDR3 region: CASSLNSRDTQYF. Written as DNA, the CDR3 is TGTGCCAGCAGCTTAAACAGCCGAGATACGCAGTATTTT.

This clonotype was seen a few times. V is TRBV4-1 and J is TRBJ1-1; D call uncertain. Looked up from germline, CDR1 is MGHRA and CDR2 is YSYEKL. CDR3 length: 14 residues. With 0 bases removed from V and 10 bases from J, the gap between germline ends came to 15 bases. In DNA form, the CDR3 reads TGCGCCAGCAGCCAAGATTTCGGGGAGTACCCAGCTTTCTTT. This translates into CASSQDFGEYPAFF.

The genes are TRBV11-2 and TRBJ2-3, with a possible D match to TRBD2 (6 bases). Germline CDR1 reads SGHAT; CDR2 reads FQNNGV. Trimming cost V 1 base and J 4 bases, with 12 bases left between them. The CDR3 contains 15 residues. The CDR3: CASSLAGRLADTQYF. CDR3 nucleotide sequence: TGTGCCAGCAGCTTAGCAGGGAGGCTCGCAGATACGCAGTATTTT.

J is TRBJ1-5 and V is TRBV4-1; TRBD1 matches at 7 bases. Trimming cost V 4 bases and J 3 bases; bases outside gene matches: 6. This CDR3 comprises 15 residues. In germline, CDR1 is MGHRA, CDR2 YSYEKL. Here the CDR3 reads CASSPHRGNNQPQHF. Written as DNA, the CDR3 is TGCGCCAGCAGCCCTCACAGGGGTAACAATCAGCCCCAGCATTTT.

Written as DNA, the CDR3 is TGTGCCAGCAGCCGATCGGGACAGGGGACTACTAATGAAAAACTGTTTTTT. It codes for CASSRSGQGTTNEKLFF. The gene calls are TRBV14 and TRBJ1-4, with TRBD1 identical over 10 bases. Trimming cost V 4 bases and J 2 bases; bases outside gene matches: 7. The CDR3 sequence is 17 residues long. The V gene's germline CDR1 is SGHDN and CDR2 FVKESK.

This clonotype was observed a handful of times. The chain has TRBV7-9 and TRBJ2-1, with TRBD2 identical over 11 bases. CDR3 length: 16 amino acids. Germline V gives CDR1 SEHNR, CDR2 FQNEAQ (reference sequence). V was pared by 5 bases and J by 7 bases, with 10 bases of the junction left unmatched. The CDR3 nucleotides read TGTGCCAGCAGCGAGATCCTAGCGGGGGGCGGGAATGAGCAGTTCTTC. As protein: CASSEILAGGGNEQFF. Full variable domain (remainder filled in from reference TRBV7-9 and TRBJ2-1): DTGVSQNPRHKITKRGQNVTFRCDPISEHNRLYWYRQTLGQGPEFLTYFQNEAQLEKSRLLSDRFSAERPKGSFSTLEIQRTEQGDSAMYLCASSEILAGGGNEQFFGPGTRLTVL.

Here the CDR3 reads CASSPYVGGANYGYTF. DNA for the CDR3: TGCGCCAGCAGCCCATATGTGGGGGGAGCGAACTATGGCTACACCTTC. The rearrangement uses TRBV5-1 and TRBJ1-2, with a weak D call TRBD1 (5 bases). Germline V lookup: CDR1 SGHRS, CDR2 YFSETQ. V shed 4 bases and J shed 2 bases, with 18 bases lying between them. The CDR3 is 16 amino acids.